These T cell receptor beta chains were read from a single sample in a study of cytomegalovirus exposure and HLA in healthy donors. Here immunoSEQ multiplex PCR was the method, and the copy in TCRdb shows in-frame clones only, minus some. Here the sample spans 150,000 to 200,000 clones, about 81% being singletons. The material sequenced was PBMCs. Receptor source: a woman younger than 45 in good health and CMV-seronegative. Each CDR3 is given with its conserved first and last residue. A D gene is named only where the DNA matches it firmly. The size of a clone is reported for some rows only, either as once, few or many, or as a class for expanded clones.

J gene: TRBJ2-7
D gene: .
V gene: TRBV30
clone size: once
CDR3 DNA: TGTGCCTGGAGTGTATTACAGGGAAACTCTATAGTGGGTGAGCAGTACTTC
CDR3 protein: CAWSVLQGNSIVGEQYF

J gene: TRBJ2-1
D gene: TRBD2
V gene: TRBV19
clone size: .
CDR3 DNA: TGTGCCAGTAGTATCGTGACTAGCGGGCCATACAATGAGCAGTTCTTC
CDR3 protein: CASSIVTSGPYNEQFF

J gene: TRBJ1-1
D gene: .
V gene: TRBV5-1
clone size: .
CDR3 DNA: TGCGCCAGTCGACAGTCAAGTGAAGCTTTCTTT
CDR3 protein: CASRQSSEAFF

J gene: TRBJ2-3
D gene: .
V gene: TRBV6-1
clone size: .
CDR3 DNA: TGTGCCAGCCAAATGGGGGGGCCCACAGATACGCAGTATTTT
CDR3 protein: CASQMGGPTDTQYF

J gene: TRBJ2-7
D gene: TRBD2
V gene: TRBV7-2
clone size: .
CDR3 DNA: TGTGCCAGCAGCTTAGCGGCTAGCGGGAACTACGAGCAGTACTTC
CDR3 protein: CASSLAASGNYEQYF

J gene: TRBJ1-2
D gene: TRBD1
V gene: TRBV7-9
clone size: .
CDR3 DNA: TGTGCCAGCAGCTTAGTGGAAGGGGGCGGCTATGGCTACACCTTC
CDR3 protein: CASSLVEGGGYGYTF

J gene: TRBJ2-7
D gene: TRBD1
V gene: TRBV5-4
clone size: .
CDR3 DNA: TGTGCCAGCAGCCGGGACAGTGGTATCTACGAAAAGCAGTACTTC
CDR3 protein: CASSRDSGIYEKQYF

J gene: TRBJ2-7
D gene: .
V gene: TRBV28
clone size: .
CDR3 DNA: TGTGCCAGCAGTCCAGGGGATAGTTACGAGCAGTACTTC
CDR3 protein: CASSPGDSYEQYF

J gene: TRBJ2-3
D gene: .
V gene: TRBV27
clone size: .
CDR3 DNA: TGTGCCAGCACCCGTGGCACAGATACGCAGTATTTT
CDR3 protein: CASTRGTDTQYF

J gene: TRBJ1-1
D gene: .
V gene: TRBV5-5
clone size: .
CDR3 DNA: TGTGCCAGCAGCTTGGGGGGAACAGGGTTTGAAGCTTTCTTT
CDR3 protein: CASSLGGTGFEAFF

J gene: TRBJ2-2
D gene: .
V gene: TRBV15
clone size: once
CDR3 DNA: TGTGCCACCAGGGCGGGGCAGACCGGGGAGCTGTTTTTT
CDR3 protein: CATRAGQTGELFF

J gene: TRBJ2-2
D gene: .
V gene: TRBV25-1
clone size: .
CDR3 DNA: TGTGCCAGCAGTGAGTTCCTACAGGGAACCGGGGAGCTGTTTTTT
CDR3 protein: CASSEFLQGTGELFF

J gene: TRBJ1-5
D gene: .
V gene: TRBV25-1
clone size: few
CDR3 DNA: TGTGCCAGCTCCGGGAGGGTCGGCAATCAGCCCCAGCATTTT
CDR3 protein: CASSGRVGNQPQHF

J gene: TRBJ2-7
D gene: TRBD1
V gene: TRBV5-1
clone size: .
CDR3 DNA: TGCGCCAGCAGCTTGTTGGGACAGGGCGCGGGCGAGCAGTACTTC
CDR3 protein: CASSLLGQGAGEQYF

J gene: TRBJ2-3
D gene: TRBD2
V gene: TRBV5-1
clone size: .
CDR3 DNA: TGCGCCAGCAGCTCGACTAGCGGATATTCGGGTACGCAGTATTTT
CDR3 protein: CASSSTSGYSGTQYF

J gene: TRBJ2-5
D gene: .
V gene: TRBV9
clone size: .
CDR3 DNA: TGTGCCAGCAGCGTAGGACTATCCGGGGGTGGGAAGACCCAGTACTTC
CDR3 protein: CASSVGLSGGGKTQYF

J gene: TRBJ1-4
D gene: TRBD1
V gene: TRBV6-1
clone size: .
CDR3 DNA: TGTGCCAGCAGTGGAGGGGGGACAGGGCAGGAAAAACTGTTTTTT
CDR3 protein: CASSGGGTGQEKLFF

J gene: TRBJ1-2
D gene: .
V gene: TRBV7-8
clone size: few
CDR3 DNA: TGTGCCAGCAGCCCATCGACTGCTTCTGGAGGCTACACCTTC
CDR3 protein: CASSPSTASGGYTF

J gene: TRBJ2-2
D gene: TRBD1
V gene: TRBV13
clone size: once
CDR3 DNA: TGTGCCAGCAGCCCCGACAGGGGCCTGAACACCGGGGAGCTGTTTTTT
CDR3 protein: CASSPDRGLNTGELFF

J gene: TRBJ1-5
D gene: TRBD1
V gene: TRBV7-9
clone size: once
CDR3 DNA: TGTGCCAGCAGCCGGACCGGGACAGAAGGGAGTCAGCCCCAGCATTTT
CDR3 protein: CASSRTGTEGSQPQHF

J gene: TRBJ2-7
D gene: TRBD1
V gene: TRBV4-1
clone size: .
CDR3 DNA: TGCGCCAGCAGCCAACGACAGGGGCACGAGCAGTACTTC
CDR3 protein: CASSQRQGHEQYF

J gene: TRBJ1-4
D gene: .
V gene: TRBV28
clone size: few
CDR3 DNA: TGTGCCAGCTGCGGATATGAAAAACTGTTTTTT
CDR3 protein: CASCGYEKLFF

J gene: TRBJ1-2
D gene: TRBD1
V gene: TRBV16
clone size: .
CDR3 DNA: TGTGCCAGCAGCTCACAGGGGGCAAGAGGCTACACCTTC
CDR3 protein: CASSSQGARGYTF

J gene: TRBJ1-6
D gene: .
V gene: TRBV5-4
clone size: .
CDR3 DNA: TGTGCCAGCAGCTTGGCCAAGAGGGGGAATTCACCCCTCCACTTT
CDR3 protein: CASSLAKRGNSPLHF

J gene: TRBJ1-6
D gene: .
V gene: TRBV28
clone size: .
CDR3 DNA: TGTGCCAGCGATCAGGTTAATTCACCCCTCCACTTT
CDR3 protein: CASDQVNSPLHF

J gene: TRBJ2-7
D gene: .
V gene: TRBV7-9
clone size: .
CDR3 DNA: TGTGCCAGCAGCTTAGGGGCAGTTACCTACGAGCAGTACTTC
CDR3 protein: CASSLGAVTYEQYF

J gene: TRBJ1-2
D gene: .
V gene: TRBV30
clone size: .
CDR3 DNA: TGTGCCTGGAGGGGGGCGCCCTATGGCTACACCTTC
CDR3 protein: CAWRGAPYGYTF

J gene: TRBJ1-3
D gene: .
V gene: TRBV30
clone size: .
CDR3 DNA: TGTGCCTGGAGGATCCTATCAGCGAGCTCTGGAAACACCATATATTTT
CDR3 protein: CAWRILSASSGNTIYF

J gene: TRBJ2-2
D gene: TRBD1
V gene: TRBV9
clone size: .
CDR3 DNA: TGTGCCAGCAGAAGGACAGGGGTTACCGGGGAGCTGTTTTTT
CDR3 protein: CASRRTGVTGELFF

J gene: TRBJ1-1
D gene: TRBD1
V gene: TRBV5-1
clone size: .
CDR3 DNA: TGCGCCAGCAGCTACCTAGGACAGGGGGCTAACACTGAAGCTTTCTTT
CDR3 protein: CASSYLGQGANTEAFF

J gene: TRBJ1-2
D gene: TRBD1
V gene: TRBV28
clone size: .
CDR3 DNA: TGTGCCAGCAGTTTAGTTGGACAGGGGGCCCGAGGCTACACCTTC
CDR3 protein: CASSLVGQGARGYTF

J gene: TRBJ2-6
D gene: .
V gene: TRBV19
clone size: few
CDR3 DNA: TGTGCCAGTAGTATATCCCTCCGCGGGGTTAGTGGGGCCAACGTCCTGACTTTC
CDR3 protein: CASSISLRGVSGANVLTF

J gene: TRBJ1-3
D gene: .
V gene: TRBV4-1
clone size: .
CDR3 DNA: TGCGCCAGCAGCCCTGGGGGAGGTTCTGGAAACACCATATATTTT
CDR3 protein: CASSPGGGSGNTIYF

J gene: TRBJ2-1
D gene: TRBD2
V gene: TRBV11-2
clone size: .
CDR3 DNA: TGTGCCAGCAGCTTAGATGGGACTAGCGGGAGGGCTAGGTTCTTC
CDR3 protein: CASSLDGTSGRARFF

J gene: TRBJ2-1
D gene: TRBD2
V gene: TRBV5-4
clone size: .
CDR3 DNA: TGTGCCAGCAGCTACTTAGCGGGGGGGAATGAGCAGTTCTTC
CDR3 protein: CASSYLAGGNEQFF

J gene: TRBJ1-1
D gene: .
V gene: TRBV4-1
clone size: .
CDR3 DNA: TGCGCCAGCAGGCGAATCGACAGGAAGAACACTGAAGCTTTCTTT
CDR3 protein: CASRRIDRKNTEAFF

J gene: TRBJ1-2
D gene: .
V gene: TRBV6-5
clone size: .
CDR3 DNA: TGTGCCAGCAGTTACGGGGCACTCTATGGCTACACCTTC
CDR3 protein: CASSYGALYGYTF

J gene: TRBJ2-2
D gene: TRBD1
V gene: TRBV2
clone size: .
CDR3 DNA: TGTGCCAGCAGACAGACAGGGGCGAACACCGGGGAGCTGTTTTTT
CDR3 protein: CASRQTGANTGELFF

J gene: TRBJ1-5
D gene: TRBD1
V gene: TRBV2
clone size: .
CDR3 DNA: TGTGCCAGCAGTCCTGGACAGGGGGTTCTTAATCAGCCCCAGCATTTT
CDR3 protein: CASSPGQGVLNQPQHF

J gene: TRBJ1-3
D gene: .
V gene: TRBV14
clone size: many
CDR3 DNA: TGTGCCAGCAGCCTAAACTCTGGAAACACCATATATTTT
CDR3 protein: CASSLNSGNTIYF

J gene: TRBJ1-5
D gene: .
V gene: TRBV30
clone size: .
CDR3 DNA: TGTGCCTCCCCCCTGGGGGGGGGCGGCAATCAGCCCCAGCATTTT
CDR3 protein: CASPLGGGGNQPQHF

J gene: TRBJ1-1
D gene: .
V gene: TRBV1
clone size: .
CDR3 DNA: TGCACCAGCAGACGAGCAGGCCGTATGAACACTGAAGCTTTCTTT
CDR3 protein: CTSRRAGRMNTEAFF

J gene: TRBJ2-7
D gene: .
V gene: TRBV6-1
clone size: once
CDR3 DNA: TGTGCCAGCAGTGAGAAGCCCTACGAGCAGTACTTC
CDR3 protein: CASSEKPYEQYF

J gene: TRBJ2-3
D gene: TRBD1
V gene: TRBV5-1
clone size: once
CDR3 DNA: TGCGCCAGCAGCCGGGACAGGCAAGTACCAGATACGCAGTATTTT
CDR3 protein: CASSRDRQVPDTQYF

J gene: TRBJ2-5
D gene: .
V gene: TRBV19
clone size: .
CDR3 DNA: TGTGCCAGTAGTAGCCTTAGCCTACAGGGATCGGGGGAGACCCAGTACTTC
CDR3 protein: CASSSLSLQGSGETQYF

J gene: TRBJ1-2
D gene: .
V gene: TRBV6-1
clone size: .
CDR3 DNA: TGTGCCAGCAGTGAAGGGGCAGACCACTATGGCTACACCTTC
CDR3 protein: CASSEGADHYGYTF

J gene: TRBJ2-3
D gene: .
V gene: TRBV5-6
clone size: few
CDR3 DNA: TGTGCCAGCAGCCGACGGCGGACTAGGAGGGGGGATACGCAGTATTTT
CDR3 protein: CASSRRRTRRGDTQYF

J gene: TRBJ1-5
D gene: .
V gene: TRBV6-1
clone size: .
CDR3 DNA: TGTGCCACCTTGACAACAGGACGCAATCAGCCCCAGCATTTT
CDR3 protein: CATLTTGRNQPQHF

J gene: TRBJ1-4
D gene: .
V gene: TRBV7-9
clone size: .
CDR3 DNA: TGTGCCAGCAGCCCCGACGTCAGGCTAACAACTAATGAAAAACTGTTTTTT
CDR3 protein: CASSPDVRLTTNEKLFF

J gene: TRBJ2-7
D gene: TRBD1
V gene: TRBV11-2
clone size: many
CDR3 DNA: TGTGCCAGCAGCACGACAGGGTCCGAGCAGTACTTC
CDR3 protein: CASSTTGSEQYF

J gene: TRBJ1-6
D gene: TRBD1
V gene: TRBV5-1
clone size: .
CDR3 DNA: TGCGCCAGCAGCTTGGAACCATGGGGACAGGGCTATTCACCCCTCCACTTT
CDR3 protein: CASSLEPWGQGYSPLHF

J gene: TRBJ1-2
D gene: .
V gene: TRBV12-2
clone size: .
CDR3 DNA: TGTGCAAGTCGCCCGGGGAGGGAAGGTGTGGGGAACTATGGCTACACCTTC
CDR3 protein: CASRPGREGVGNYGYTF

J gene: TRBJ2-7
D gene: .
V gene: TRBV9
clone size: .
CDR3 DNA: TGTGCCAGCAGCGTAGAGCTCGGAGCAAACTACGAGCAGTACTTC
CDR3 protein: CASSVELGANYEQYF